The clone carrying this T cell receptor beta chain was detected once. In nominal health when sampled, donors likely had unrecorded immune exposures nonetheless. This specimen comes from a study of cytomegalovirus exposure and HLA in healthy donors. PCR employed 60 Vbeta and 13 Jbeta primers. TCRdb's table, derived via immunoSEQ multiplex PCR, lists solely in-frame clones and lacks some. Here the sample spans about 130,000 clones, about 82% being singletons. The sequence derives from a man between 45 and 60 years old in good health and CMV-seronegative. The specimen sequenced was PBMCs.

CDR3 nucleotide sequence: TGTGCCAGCAGCGCTCCGGGACTAGCGAAGGAAGATACGCAGTATTTT. This gives the protein CASSAPGLAKEDTQYF. The chain couples TRBV9 to TRBJ2-3; 10 bases agree with TRBD2. The germline V gene has CDR1 SGDLS and CDR2 YYNGEE. J was trimmed by 5 bases and V by 3 bases; bases with no gene match: 9. CDR3 size: 16 residues.